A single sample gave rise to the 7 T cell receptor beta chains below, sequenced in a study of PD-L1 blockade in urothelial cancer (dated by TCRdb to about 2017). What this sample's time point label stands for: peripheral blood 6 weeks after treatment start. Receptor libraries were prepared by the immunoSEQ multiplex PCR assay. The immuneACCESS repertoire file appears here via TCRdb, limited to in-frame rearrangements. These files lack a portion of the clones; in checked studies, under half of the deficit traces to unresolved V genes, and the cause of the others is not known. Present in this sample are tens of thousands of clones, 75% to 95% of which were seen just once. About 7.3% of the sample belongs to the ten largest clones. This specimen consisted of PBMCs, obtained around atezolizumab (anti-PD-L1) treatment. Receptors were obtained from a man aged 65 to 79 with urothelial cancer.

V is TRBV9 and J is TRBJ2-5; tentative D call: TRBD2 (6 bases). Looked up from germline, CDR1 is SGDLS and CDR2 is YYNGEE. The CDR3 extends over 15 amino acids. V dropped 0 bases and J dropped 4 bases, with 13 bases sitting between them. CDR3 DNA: TGTGCCAGCAGCGTAGAGGGTGGGAGGAGAGAGACCCAGTACTTC. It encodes CASSVEGGRRETQYF.

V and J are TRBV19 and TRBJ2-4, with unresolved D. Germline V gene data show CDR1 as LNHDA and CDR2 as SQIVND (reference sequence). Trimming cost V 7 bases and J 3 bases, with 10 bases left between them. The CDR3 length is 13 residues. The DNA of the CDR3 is TGTGCCAGTATAAATCACAGCAAAAACATTCAGTACTTC. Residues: CASINHSKNIQYF.

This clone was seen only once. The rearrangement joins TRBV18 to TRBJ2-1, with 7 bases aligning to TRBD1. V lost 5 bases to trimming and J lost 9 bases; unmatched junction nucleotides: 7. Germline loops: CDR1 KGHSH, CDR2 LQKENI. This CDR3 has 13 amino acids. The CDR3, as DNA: TGTGCCAGCTCATCTGACAGGGTTAGTGAGCAGTTCTTC. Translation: CASSSDRVSEQFF.

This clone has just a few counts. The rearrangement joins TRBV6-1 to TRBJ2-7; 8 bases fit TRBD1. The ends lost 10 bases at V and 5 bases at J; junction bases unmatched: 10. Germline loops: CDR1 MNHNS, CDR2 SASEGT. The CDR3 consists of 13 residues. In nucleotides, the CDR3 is TGTGCCAACGGGGGCAGGGGGCGGAACGAGCAGTACTTC. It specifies CANGGRGRNEQYF.

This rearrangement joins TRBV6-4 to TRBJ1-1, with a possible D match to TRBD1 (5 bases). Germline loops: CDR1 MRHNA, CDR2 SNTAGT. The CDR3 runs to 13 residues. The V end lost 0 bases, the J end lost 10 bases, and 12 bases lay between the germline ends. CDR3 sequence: CASSDSDGRGAFF. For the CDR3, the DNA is TGTGCCAGCAGTGACTCGGACGGGAGGGGAGCTTTCTTT.

The CDR3 nucleotides are TGTGCCAGCAGTTACACGCCCGGGACAGGGATTTACGAGCAGTACTTC. Protein sequence: CASSYTPGTGIYEQYF. The chain uses TRBV6-5 and TRBJ2-7; 9 bases are a match to TRBD1. This CDR3 contains 16 residues. J gave up 4 bases and V 2 bases, and 9 bases lay outside the gene matches. From germline, CDR1 is MNHEY and CDR2 SVGAGI.

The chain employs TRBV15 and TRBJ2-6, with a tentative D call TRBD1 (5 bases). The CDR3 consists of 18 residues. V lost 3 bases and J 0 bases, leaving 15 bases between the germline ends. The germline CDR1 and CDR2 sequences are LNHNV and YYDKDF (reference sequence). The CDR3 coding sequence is TGTGCCACCAGCAGTGGGGCAGGGCAGAGCTCTGGGGCCAACGTCCTGACTTTC. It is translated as CATSSGAGQSSGANVLTF. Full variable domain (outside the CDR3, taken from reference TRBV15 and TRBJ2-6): DAMVIQNPRYQVTQFGKPVTLSCSQTLNHNVMYWYQQKSSQAPKLLFHYYDKDFNNEADTPDNFQSRRPNTSFCFLDIRSPGLGDTAMYLCATSSGAGQSSGANVLTFGAGSRLTVL.